This is a list of T cell receptor beta chains from one sample in a study of T-cell memory formation after mild COVID-19. One entry per CDR3 protein results from TCRdb running MiXCR on the 5' RACE reads. The sample has some 150,000 distinct CDR3 sequences; under 7% are singletons. The source material was PBMCs or a T cell subset sorted from them (not recorded which). These receptors were obtained from an adult woman who had mild COVID-19 (a few samples of this study predate the infection). Cell type and time point are not known. CDR3s include the opening cysteine and the closing phenylalanine or tryptophan. Each record gives: J gene, V gene, clone size, D gene, CDR3 protein, CDR3 DNA. The D gene is left open where the match is weak. Clone size is not always given. Where it is, it says once, few, many or a class for expanded clones.

>TRBJ1-6|TRBV6-6|few|TRBD1
CASSNGQGTSPLHF
TGTGCCAGCAGTAACGGACAGGGTACTTCACCCCTCCACTTT
>TRBJ2-3|TRBV3-1|few|TRBD2
CASSPRRLAGGPGTDTQYF
TGTGCCAGCAGCCCAAGAAGACTAGCGGGGGGTCCCGGCACAGATACGCAGTATTTT
>TRBJ2-3|TRBV7-2|few|.
CASTWGMGSTDTQYF
TGTGCCAGCACCTGGGGCATGGGGAGCACAGATACGCAGTATTTT
>TRBJ1-1|TRBV5-5|.|.
CASSLVETTEAFF
TGTGCCAGCAGCTTGGTAGAGACGACTGAAGCTTTCTTT
>TRBJ1-5|TRBV12-3/TRBV12-4|many|.
CASSDRDQPQHF
TGTGCCAGCAGTGATAGGGATCAGCCCCAGCATTTT
>TRBJ2-5|TRBV7-2|many|TRBD1
CASSLAPTGGETQYF
TGTGCCAGCAGCTTAGCACCCACAGGGGGGGAGACCCAGTACTTC
>TRBJ2-1|TRBV20-1|many|.
CSAITGTSPYNEQFF
TGCAGTGCAATCACCGGGACTTCCCCCTACAATGAGCAGTTCTTC
>TRBJ2-2|TRBV5-1|.|TRBD2
CASSPGLAGNTGELFF
TGCGCCAGCAGCCCCGGACTAGCGGGTAACACCGGGGAGCTGTTTTTT
>TRBJ2-4|TRBV12-3/TRBV12-4|few|TRBD1
CASSETGVRAKNIQYF
TGTGCCAGCAGTGAAACAGGGGTTAGGGCCAAAAACATTCAGTACTTC
>TRBJ1-1|TRBV27|.|.
CASSLRDGTEAFF
TGTGCCAGCAGTTTACGGGACGGCACTGAAGCTTTCTTT
>TRBJ2-3|TRBV20-1|.|TRBD2
CSATSGTSIADTQYF
TGCAGTGCGACTTCTGGGACTAGCATCGCAGATACGCAGTATTTT
>TRBJ2-7|TRBV6-6|.|TRBD1
CASSPPRTGIASTYEQYF
TGTGCCAGCAGCCCGCCCCGGACAGGAATAGCCTCAACCTACGAGCAGTACTTC
>TRBJ1-6|TRBV7-2|many|.
CASSLVGVSYNSPLHF
TGTGCCAGCAGCTTAGTCGGGGTGTCCTATAATTCACCCCTCCACTTT
>TRBJ2-7|TRBV15|many|TRBD2
CATSRESGTPHF
TGTGCCACCAGCAGAGAAAGCGGGACCCCCCATTTC
>TRBJ1-1|TRBV9|many|.
CASTRVNELTEAFF
TGTGCCAGCACACGGGTTAATGAGCTCACTGAAGCTTTCTTT
>TRBJ1-2|TRBV7-9|many|TRBD1
CASSERTGANYGYTF
TGTGCCAGCAGCGAACGGACAGGGGCTAACTATGGCTACACCTTC
>TRBJ1-2|TRBV12-3/TRBV12-4|.|.
CASSSSHYGYTF
TGTGCCAGCAGTTCCTCCCACTATGGCTACACCTTC
>TRBJ2-1|TRBV27|few|.
CASSLSRTVAYNEQFF
TGTGCCAGCAGTTTATCGCGGACAGTAGCCTACAATGAGCAGTTCTTC
>TRBJ1-2|TRBV20-1|.|TRBD1
CSAARDSISYGYTF
TGCAGTGCTGCCCGGGACAGTATCTCCTATGGCTACACCTTC
>TRBJ1-3|TRBV7-9|.|.
CASSLQGTEGTIYF
TGTGCCAGCAGCTTACAGGGGACGGAGGGCACCATATATTTT
>TRBJ2-5|TRBV4-1|.|.
CASSQTKGETQYF
TGCGCCAGCAGCCAGACCAAGGGAGAGACCCAGTACTTC
>TRBJ2-2|TRBV5-1|few|.
CASSPQGSGELFF
TGCGCCAGCAGCCCGCAGGGTTCCGGGGAGCTGTTTTTT
>TRBJ2-7|TRBV12-3/TRBV12-4|many|TRBD1
CASSTWDSSYEQYF
TGTGCCAGCAGTACCTGGGACAGTTCCTACGAGCAGTACTTC
>TRBJ2-6|TRBV5-1|.|.
CASSLRESGANVLTF
TGCGCCAGCAGCCTCAGGGAGTCTGGGGCCAACGTCCTGACTTTC
>TRBJ2-1|TRBV7-9|many|.
CASSSEGAYNEQFF
TGTGCCAGCAGCTCCGAGGGGGCCTACAATGAGCAGTTCTTC
>TRBJ1-6|TRBV7-9|few|.
CASRQPRELNSPLHF
TGTGCCAGCAGACAACCTAGGGAGTTGAATTCACCCCTCCACTTT
>TRBJ1-1|TRBV7-3|many|.
CASSATGFGVTEAFF
TGTGCCAGCAGCGCGACCGGTTTCGGTGTCACTGAAGCTTTCTTT
>TRBJ2-7|TRBV4-1|.|TRBD2
CASSQDWAGAVYEQYF
TGCGCCAGCAGCCAAGATTGGGCGGGAGCGGTTTACGAGCAGTACTTC
>TRBJ1-2|TRBV12-3/TRBV12-4|few|.
CASSGHRWANYGYTF
TGTGCCAGCAGTGGCCACAGGTGGGCTAACTATGGCTACACCTTC
>TRBJ2-7|TRBV12-3/TRBV12-4|few|.
CASSPRTETYEQYF
TGTGCCAGCAGTCCCAGGACAGAAACCTACGAGCAGTACTTC
>TRBJ2-7|TRBV3-1|many|.
CASSQEQRYEQYF
TGTGCCAGCAGCCAAGAACAGAGGTACGAGCAGTACTTC
>TRBJ2-1|TRBV20-1|.|.
CSASQARVDYNEQFF
TGCAGTGCTAGTCAGGCCAGGGTAGACTACAATGAGCAGTTCTTC
>TRBJ1-1|TRBV5-1|.|TRBD1
CASSQGTVGTEAFF
TGCGCCAGCAGCCAAGGGACAGTGGGGACTGAAGCTTTCTTT
>TRBJ1-1|TRBV19|few|TRBD1
CASSIGTGFEAFF
TGTGCCAGTAGTATCGGGACAGGCTTTGAAGCTTTCTTT
>TRBJ1-5|TRBV5-1|few|.
CASSLVPGQAQHF
TGCGCCAGCAGCTTGGTACCCGGCCAGGCCCAGCATTTT
>TRBJ2-2|TRBV20-1|.|TRBD2
CSARTSGIVTGELFF
TGCAGTGCCAGGACTAGCGGCATCGTCACCGGGGAGCTGTTTTTT
>TRBJ2-5|TRBV5-1|few|TRBD2
CASSLALAGGKETQYF
TGCGCCAGCAGCTTGGCACTAGCGGGGGGCAAAGAGACCCAGTACTTC
>TRBJ2-1|TRBV18|few|TRBD2
CASSQRTSGYNEQFF
TGTGCCAGCTCACAAAGGACTAGCGGCTACAATGAGCAGTTCTTC
>TRBJ2-7|TRBV7-2|many|.
CASSLVSSGGEQYF
TGTGCCAGCAGCTTAGTTTCGAGCGGAGGAGAGCAGTACTTC
>TRBJ2-5|TRBV25-1|many|TRBD2
CAGGGEETQYF
TGTGCCGGCGGGGGAGAAGAGACCCAGTACTTC
>TRBJ1-4|TRBV3-1|few|TRBD1
CASSQLLPGQSNEKLFF
TGTGCCAGCAGCCAACTACTTCCGGGACAGAGTAATGAAAAACTGTTTTTT
>TRBJ2-7|TRBV29-1|once|TRBD2
CSGGGRLSYEQYF
TGCAGCGGGGGGGGACGACTCTCCTACGAGCAGTACTTC
>TRBJ2-1|TRBV18|many|.
CASSPPSGRVDNEQFF
TGTGCCAGCTCACCACCTAGTGGCAGGGTTGACAATGAGCAGTTCTTC
>TRBJ1-5|TRBV6-5|few|.
CASRKNPGQGSNQPQHF
TGTGCCAGCCGTAAAAACCCCGGACAAGGTAGCAATCAGCCCCAGCATTTT
>TRBJ1-5|TRBV29-1|many|.
CSVADSPRNQPQHF
TGCAGCGTTGCGGACTCCCCGCGCAATCAGCCCCAGCATTTT
>TRBJ1-1|TRBV7-2|many|TRBD1
CASSFLATGETEAFF
TGTGCCAGCAGCTTTCTCGCTACAGGGGAGACTGAAGCTTTCTTT
>TRBJ1-1|TRBV5-1|many|.
CASSLALGSGAFF
TGCGCCAGCAGCTTGGCTCTGGGCTCAGGAGCTTTCTTT
>TRBJ2-3|TRBV11-2|.|TRBD2
CASSPLGSGSADTQYF
TGTGCCAGCAGCCCCCTCGGTAGCGGGAGTGCAGATACGCAGTATTTT
>TRBJ2-1|TRBV12-3/TRBV12-4|many|.
CASSPDGGDRDNEQFF
TGTGCCAGCAGTCCGGACGGGGGAGACCGAGACAATGAGCAGTTCTTC
>TRBJ1-4|TRBV3-1|.|.
CATTRDNRFPANEKLFF
TGTGCCACCACCCGGGACAACAGGTTCCCAGCTAATGAAAAACTGTTTTTT
>TRBJ2-5|TRBV7-6|.|.
CASSSAGGRVETQYF
TGTGCCAGCAGCTCCGCCGGGGGGCGGGTAGAGACCCAGTACTTC
>TRBJ2-5|TRBV20-1|.|.
CSARGFQETQYF
TGCAGTGCTAGGGGCTTTCAAGAGACCCAGTACTTC
>TRBJ2-6|TRBV7-6|many|.
CASSSRGSSGANVLTF
TGTGCCAGCAGCTCCAGGGGTTCCTCTGGGGCCAACGTCCTGACTTTC
>TRBJ2-2|TRBV7-2|few|TRBD2
CASSSVGLAGGTGELFF
TGTGCCAGCAGCTCAGTAGGACTAGCGGGAGGGACCGGGGAGCTGTTTTTT
>TRBJ1-2|TRBV20-1|.|.
CSATLSALGLYGYTF
TGCAGTGCTACCCTATCCGCCTTGGGCCTCTATGGCTACACCTTC
>TRBJ2-1|TRBV29-1|.|.
CSVDTVQQFF
TGCAGCGTTGATACAGTACAGCAGTTCTTC
>TRBJ2-5|TRBV12-3/TRBV12-4|.|TRBD1
CASSSQGAGETQYF
TGTGCCAGCAGTTCGCAGGGGGCGGGAGAGACCCAGTACTTC
>TRBJ1-4|TRBV4-1|many|.
CASSVTGTWDEKLFF
TGCGCCAGCAGCGTCACCGGGACCTGGGATGAAAAACTGTTTTTT
>TRBJ2-2|TRBV12-3/TRBV12-4|many|.
CASSPGSGVNTGELFF
TGTGCCAGCAGTCCTGGTTCGGGGGTAAACACCGGGGAGCTGTTTTTT